These T cell receptor beta chains were read from a single sample in a study of control samples from healthy donors and cancer patients. The assay was immunoSEQ multiplex PCR, and TCRdb's table has in-frame clones only and misses some. The repertoire consists of around 72,000 clones, with about 80% occurring once and the leading ten covering about 14%. The sequenced sample was blood. The receptors were gathered from a man aged 50-60 years in good health. The CDR3 runs from the conserved cysteine through the conserved F or W.

V	CDR3
TRBV18	CASSPGNPGNNQPQHF
TRBV4-3	CASSQAWTAHSGNTIYF
TRBV25-1	CASSDRIAGEQFF
TRBV6-4	CASSALASGELFF
TRBV29-1	CSVVVTASALGGYTF
TRBV7-8	CASSLPADTQYF
TRBV19	CASSIASGSLGNYEQYF
TRBV9	CASSASGWGAYEQYF
TRBV30	CAWTGTIDNEQFF
TRBV20-1	CSASPRAAHEQYF
TRBV6-1	CASSEALTGGHQPQHF
TRBV5-1	CASSPGQGGSAADTGELFF
TRBV18	CASSPFSGGNQPQHF
TRBV4-1	CASSARVFEKLFF
TRBV28	CASSEDRGPYGYTF
TRBV9	CASSASLGHHYEQYF
TRBV7-6	CASSLFRPDEQFF
TRBV15	CATSRDQGTGNTIYF